This TCR beta chain was identified during a study of molecular identifiers for immune sequencing clone quantification. This clonotype was seen many times. A CD8+CD4-CCR7+CD45RA+ phenotype served as the sorting definition for naive CD8 T cells. TCRdb re-called the PCR reads through MiXCR, storing one row per CDR3 protein. The sample includes about 510,000 distinct CDR3 sequences, about 20% of them seen just once. V lost 4 bases to trimming and J lost 9 bases, with 18 bases between them. Germline V gives CDR1 PRHDT, CDR2 FYEKMQ (reference sequence). The CDR3 is made up of 14 amino acids. The source is a human donor in good health. Some libraries in this study had Jurkat cell RNA spiked in. The sample was naive CD8+ T cells from blood, with Jurkat cell RNA spiked in. Subset of the sample: FACS-sorted CD8+CD4-CCR7+CD45RA+ naive T cells. The rearrangement links TRBV13 to TRBJ1-1; D may be TRBD1 (6 bases). CDR3 in DNA: TGTGCCAGCAGCTGGAGCGACAGGTCTGATAAAGCTTTCTTT. It codes for CASSWSDRSDKAFF.